This TCR beta chain derives from a study of blood T cell repertoires in COVID-19. Germline V lookup: CDR1 SGDLS, CDR2 YYNGEE. With 0 bases removed from V and 4 bases from J, the gap between germline ends came to 10 bases. The CDR3 sequence is 14 residues long. The data were produced by immunoSEQ multiplex PCR, yet TCRdb's version contains in-frame clones alone and is incomplete. Of 60,000 or so clones detected, 70% to 90% appear once; the ten largest clones hold around 6.9%. The V and J genes are TRBV9 and TRBJ2-5; a weak D match, TRBD1 (6 bases). This TCR was sampled from a man between 60 and 75 years old with active or convalescent COVID-19. Specimen: peripheral blood. The CDR3 sequence is CASSVESGVETQYF. The CDR3, as DNA: TGTGCCAGCAGCGTAGAATCAGGGGTAGAGACCCAGTACTTC. Filled out from reference TRBV9 and TRBJ2-5, the complete variable domain reads DSGVTQTPKHLITATGQRVTLRCSPRSGDLSVYWYQQSLDQGLQFLIQYYNGEERAKGNILERFSAQQFPDLHSELNLSSLELGDSALYFCASSVESGVETQYFGPGTRLLVL.